This T cell receptor (beta chain) was observed in a study of blood T cells in healthy people across ages. With a J-beta primer mix and a sample-barcoded 5' primer, a second PCR ran roughly 7 to 11 cycles. TCRdb redid the calling of the 5' RACE reads with MiXCR, one entry per CDR3 protein. The profile shows around 870,000 distinct CDR3 sequences, 29% of them singletons. Samples each yielded at least 6 micrograms of total RNA. Trimming cost V 0 bases and J 7 bases; bases outside gene matches: 6. The V gene's germline CDR1 is DFQATT and CDR2 SNEGSKA (reference sequence). The CDR3 length is 14 residues. Material: blood. The TCR comes from a woman of 80 years or more in good health. V usage is TRBV20-1 and J usage is TRBJ1-5; 7 nucleotides align to TRBD1. The CDR3 reads CSARDRRGEQPQHF. The CDR3 nucleotides are TGCAGTGCTAGAGATCGCAGGGGGGAACAGCCCCAGCATTTT.